This T cell receptor (beta chain) was sequenced for a study of blood T cell repertoires in COVID-19. Study-wide background: Researchers got acute and convalescent COVID-19 samples from the United States, Italy and Spain. Sources were T cells, B-cell-depleted T cells, or PBMCs; the material itself was cDNA or gDNA.

In this sample, this clone turned up once. In the authors' methods: Amplifying reference gene primers gave estimates of nucleated cell counts. Using immunoSEQ multiplex PCR, the repertoire was profiled, and TCRdb retains in-frame clones only, with some absent. The D gene and trimming were derived from the DNA, and the V and J assignments and clone size from that table. The sample shows about 99,000 clones, approximately 80% of them seen only once. V was pared by 1 base and J by 3 bases, with 8 bases between. The CDR3 spans 14 residues. The germline V gene has CDR1 SGHNT and CDR2 YENEEA. The sequence came from a man in his fifties or sixties with acute or convalescent COVID-19. The rearrangement joins TRBV11-3 to TRBJ2-3, with a tentative D call TRBD2 (5 bases). The sequenced sample was peripheral blood. CDR3 nucleotides: TGTGCCAGCAGCTTAGCCAGCGGAACAGATACGCAGTATTTT. Translated, it gives CASSLASGTDTQYF.